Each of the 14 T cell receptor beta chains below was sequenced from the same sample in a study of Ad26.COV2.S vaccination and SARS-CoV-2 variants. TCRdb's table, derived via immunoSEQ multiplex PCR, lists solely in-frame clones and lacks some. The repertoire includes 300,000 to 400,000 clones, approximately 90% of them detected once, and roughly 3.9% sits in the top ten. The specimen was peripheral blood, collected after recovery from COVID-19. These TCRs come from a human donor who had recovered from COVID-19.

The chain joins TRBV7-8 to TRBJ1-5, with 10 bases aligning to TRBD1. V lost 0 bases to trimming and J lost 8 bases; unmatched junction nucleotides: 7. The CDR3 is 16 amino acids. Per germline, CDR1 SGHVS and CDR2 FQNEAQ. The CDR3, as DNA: TGTGCCAGCAGCTTAGCCAGGGGACAGGGGCGGAAGCCCCAGCATTTT. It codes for CASSLARGQGRKPQHF.

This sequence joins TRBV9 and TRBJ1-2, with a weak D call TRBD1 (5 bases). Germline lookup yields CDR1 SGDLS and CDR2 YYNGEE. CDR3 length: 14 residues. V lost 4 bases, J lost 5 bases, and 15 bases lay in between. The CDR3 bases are TGTGCCAGCAGCCCACGCCCAGGGATTTATGGCTACACCTTC. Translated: CASSPRPGIYGYTF. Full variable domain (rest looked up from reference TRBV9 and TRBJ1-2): DSGVTQTPKHLITATGQRVTLRCSPRSGDLSVYWYQQSLDQGLQFLIQYYNGEERAKGNILERFSAQQFPDLHSELNLSSLELGDSALYFCASSPRPGIYGYTFGSGTRLTVV.

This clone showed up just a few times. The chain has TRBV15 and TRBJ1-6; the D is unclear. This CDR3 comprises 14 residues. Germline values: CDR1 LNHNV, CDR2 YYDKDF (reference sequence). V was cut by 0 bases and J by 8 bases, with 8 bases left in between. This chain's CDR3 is CATSRDFGDSPLHF. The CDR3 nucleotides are TGTGCCACCAGCAGAGATTTCGGAGATTCACCCCTCCACTTT.

CDR3 nucleotides: TGTGCCAGCAGCTTAGAGGCGGAGAGCAATCAGCCCCAGCATTTT. Translated: CASSLEAESNQPQHF. The chain recombines TRBV7-2 with TRBJ1-5; D ambiguous. The germline gives CDR1 SGHTA, CDR2 FQGNSA. Trimming shortened V by 1 base and J by 1 base, and 8 bases separated the two germline ends. This CDR3 spans 15 amino acids.

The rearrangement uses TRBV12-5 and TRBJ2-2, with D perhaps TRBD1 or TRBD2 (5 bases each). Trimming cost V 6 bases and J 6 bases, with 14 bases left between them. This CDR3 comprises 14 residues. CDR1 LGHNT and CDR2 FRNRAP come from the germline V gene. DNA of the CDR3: TGTGCTAGTGGCAGACCGGGGCCCGCCGGGGAGCTGTTTTTT. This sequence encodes CASGRPGPAGELFF.

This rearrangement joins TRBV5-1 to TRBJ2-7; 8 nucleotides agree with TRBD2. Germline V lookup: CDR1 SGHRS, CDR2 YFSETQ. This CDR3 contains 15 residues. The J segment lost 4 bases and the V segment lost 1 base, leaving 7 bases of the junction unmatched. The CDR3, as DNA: TGCGCCAGCAGCTTGTCGGGGGGGACTGTATACGAGCAGTACTTC. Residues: CASSLSGGTVYEQYF. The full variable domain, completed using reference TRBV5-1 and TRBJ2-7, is KAGVTQTPRYLIKTRGQQVTLSCSPISGHRSVSWYQQTPGQGLQFLFEYFSETQRNKGNFPGRFSGRQFSNSRSEMNVSTLELGDSALYLCASSLSGGTVYEQYFGPGTRLTVT.

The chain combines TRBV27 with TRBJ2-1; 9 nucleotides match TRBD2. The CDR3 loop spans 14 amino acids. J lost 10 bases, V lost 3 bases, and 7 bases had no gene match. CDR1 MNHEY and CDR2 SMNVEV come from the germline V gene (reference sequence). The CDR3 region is CASSLPGLAYEQFF. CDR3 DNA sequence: TGTGCCAGCAGTTTGCCGGGACTAGCCTACGAGCAGTTCTTC.

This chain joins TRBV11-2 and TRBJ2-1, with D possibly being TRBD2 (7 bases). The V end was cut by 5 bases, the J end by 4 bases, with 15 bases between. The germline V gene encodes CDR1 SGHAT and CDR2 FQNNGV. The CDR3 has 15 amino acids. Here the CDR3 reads CASSPGLGGYNEQFF. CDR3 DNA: TGTGCCAGCAGCCCAGGACTAGGGGGGTACAATGAGCAGTTCTTC.

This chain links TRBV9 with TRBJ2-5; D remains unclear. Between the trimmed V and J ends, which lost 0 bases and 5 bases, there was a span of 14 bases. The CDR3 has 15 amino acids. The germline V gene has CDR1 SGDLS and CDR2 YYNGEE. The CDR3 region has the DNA TGTGCCAGCAGCGTAGCGTCCCTCTTGGGGGAGACCCAGTACTTC. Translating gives CASSVASLLGETQYF.

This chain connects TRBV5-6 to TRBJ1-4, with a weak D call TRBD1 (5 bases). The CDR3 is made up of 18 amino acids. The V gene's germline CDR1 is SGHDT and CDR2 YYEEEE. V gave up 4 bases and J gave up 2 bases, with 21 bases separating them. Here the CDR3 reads CASSLGETRRGTNEKLFF. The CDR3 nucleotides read TGTGCCAGCAGCCTCGGGGAGACGAGACGGGGGACTAATGAAAAACTGTTTTTT.

The CDR3 nucleotides read TGTGCCAGCAGCTTAGCGCTCACAGGGGAGTTGAAAAACATTCAGTACTTC. Its protein is CASSLALTGELKNIQYF. The chain couples TRBV7-9 to TRBJ2-4, with 7 bases aligning to TRBD1. The V gene end was trimmed by 0 bases and the J gene end by 4 bases; junction bases not matched to a gene: 9. CDR1 is SEHNR and CDR2 is FQNEAQ in the germline V gene (reference sequence). This CDR3 is built from 17 residues.

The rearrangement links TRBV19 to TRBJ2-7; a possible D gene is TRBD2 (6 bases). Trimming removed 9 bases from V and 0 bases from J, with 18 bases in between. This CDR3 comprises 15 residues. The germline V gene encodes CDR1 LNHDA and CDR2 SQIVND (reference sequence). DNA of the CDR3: TGTGCCAGCGCCCCCGCGGGAACTCACTCCTACGAGCAGTACTTC. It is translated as CASAPAGTHSYEQYF.

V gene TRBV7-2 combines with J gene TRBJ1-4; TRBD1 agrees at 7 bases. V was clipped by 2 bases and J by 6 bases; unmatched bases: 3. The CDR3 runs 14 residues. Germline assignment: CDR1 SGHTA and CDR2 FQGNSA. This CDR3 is CASSLNRGDEKLFF. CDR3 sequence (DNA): TGTGCCAGCAGCTTAAACAGGGGAGATGAAAAACTGTTTTTT.

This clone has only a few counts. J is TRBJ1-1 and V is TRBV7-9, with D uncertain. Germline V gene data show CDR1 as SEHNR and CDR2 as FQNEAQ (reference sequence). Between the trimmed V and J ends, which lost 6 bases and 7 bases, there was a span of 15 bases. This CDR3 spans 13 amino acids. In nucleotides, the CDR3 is TGTGCCAGCAGTTCCCTCAGTGGAGGTGAAGCTTTCTTT. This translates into CASSSLSGGEAFF. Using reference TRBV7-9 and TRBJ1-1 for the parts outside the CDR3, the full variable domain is DTGVSQNPRHKITKRGQNVTFRCDPISEHNRLYWYRQTLGQGPEFLTYFQNEAQLEKSRLLSDRFSAERPKGSFSTLEIQRTEQGDSAMYLCASSSLSGGEAFFGQGTRLTVV.